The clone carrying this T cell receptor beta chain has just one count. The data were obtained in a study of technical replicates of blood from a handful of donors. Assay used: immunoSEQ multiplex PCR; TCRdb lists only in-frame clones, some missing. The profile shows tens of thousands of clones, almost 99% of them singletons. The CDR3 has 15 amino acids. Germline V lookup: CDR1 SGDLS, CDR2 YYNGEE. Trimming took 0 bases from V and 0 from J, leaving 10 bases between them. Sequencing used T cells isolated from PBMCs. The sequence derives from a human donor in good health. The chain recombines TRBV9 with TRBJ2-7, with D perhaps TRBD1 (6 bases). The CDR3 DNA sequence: TGTGCCAGCAGCGTAGCAGGGGATCCCTCCTACGAGCAGTACTTC. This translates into CASSVAGDPSYEQYF.